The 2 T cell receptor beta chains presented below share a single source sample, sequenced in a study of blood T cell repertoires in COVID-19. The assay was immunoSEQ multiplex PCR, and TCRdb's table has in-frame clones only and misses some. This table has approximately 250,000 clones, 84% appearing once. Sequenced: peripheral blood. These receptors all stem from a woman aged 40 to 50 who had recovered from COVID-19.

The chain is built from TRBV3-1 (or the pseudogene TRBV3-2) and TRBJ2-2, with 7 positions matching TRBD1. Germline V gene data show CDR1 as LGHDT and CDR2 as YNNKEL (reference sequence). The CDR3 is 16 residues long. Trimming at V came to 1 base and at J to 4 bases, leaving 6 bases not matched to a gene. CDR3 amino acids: CASSQGGQVGTGELFF. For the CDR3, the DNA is TGTGCCAGCAGCCAAGGCGGACAGGTTGGCACCGGGGAGCTGTTTTTT.

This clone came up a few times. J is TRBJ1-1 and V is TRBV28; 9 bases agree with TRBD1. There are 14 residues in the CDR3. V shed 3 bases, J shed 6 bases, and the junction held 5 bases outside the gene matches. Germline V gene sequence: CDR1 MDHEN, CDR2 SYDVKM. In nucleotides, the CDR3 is TGTGCCAGCAGTTTCGGGACAGGGAGACCTGAAGCTTTCTTT. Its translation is CASSFGTGRPEAFF.